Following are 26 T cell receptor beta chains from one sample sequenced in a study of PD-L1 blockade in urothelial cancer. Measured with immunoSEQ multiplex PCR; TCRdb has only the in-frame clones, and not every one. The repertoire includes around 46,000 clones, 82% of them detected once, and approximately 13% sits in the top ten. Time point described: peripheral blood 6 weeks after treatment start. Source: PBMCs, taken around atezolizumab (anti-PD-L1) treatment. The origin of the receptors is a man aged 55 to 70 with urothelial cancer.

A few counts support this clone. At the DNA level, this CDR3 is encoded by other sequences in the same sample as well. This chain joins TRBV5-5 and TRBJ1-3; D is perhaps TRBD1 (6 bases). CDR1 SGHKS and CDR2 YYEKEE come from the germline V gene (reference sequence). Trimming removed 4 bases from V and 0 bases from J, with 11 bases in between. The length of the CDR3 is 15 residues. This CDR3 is CASSPDRNSGNTIYF. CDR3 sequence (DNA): TGTGCCAGCAGCCCGGACAGAAACTCTGGAAACACCATATATTTT.

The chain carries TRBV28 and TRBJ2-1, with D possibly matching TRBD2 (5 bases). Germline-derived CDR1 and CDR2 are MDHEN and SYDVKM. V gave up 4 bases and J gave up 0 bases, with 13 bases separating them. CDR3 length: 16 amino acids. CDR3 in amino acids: CASSSSSGGSYNEQFF. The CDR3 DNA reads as TGTGCCAGCAGTTCCTCCAGCGGCGGCTCCTACAATGAGCAGTTCTTC.

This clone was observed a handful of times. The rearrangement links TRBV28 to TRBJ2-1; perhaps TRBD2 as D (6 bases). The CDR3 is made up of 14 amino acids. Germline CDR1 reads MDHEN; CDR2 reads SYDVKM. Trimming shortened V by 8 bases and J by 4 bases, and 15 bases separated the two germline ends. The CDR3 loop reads CASRRGGTYNEQFF. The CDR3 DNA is TGTGCCAGCCGGAGGGGCGGTACTTACAATGAGCAGTTCTTC.

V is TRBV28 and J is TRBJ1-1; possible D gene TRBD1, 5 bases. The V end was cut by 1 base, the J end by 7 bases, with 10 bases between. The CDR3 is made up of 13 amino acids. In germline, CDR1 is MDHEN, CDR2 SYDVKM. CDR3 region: CASSLFRGGEAFF. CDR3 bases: TGTGCCAGCAGTTTATTCCGCGGGGGTGAAGCTTTCTTT.

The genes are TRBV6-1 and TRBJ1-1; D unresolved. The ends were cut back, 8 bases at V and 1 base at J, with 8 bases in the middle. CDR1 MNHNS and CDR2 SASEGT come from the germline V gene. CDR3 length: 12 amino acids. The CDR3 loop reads CASSRQNTEAFF. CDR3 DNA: TGTGCCAGCTCGAGGCAGAACACTGAAGCTTTCTTT.

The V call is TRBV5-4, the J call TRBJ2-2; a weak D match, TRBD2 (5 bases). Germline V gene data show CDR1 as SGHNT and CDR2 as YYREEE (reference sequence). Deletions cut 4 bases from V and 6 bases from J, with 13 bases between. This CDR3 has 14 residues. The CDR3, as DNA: TGTGCCAGCAGCGTCCAGGAGGTGGCCGGGGAGCTGTTTTTT. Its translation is CASSVQEVAGELFF.

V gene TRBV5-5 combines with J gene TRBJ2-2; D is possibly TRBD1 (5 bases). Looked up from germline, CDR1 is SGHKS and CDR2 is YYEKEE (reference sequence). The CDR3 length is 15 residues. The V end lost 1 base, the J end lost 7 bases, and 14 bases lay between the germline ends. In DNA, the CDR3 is TGTGCCAGCAGCTTGTTGGGCAGCACAGGCGGGGAGCTGTTTTTT. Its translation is CASSLLGSTGGELFF.

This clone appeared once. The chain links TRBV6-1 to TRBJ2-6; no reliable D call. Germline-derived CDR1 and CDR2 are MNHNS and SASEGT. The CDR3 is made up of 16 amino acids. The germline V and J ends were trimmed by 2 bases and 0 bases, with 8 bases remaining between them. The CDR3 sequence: CASSEQANSGANVLTF. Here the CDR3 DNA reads TGTGCCAGCAGTGAACAGGCCAACTCTGGGGCCAACGTCCTGACTTTC.

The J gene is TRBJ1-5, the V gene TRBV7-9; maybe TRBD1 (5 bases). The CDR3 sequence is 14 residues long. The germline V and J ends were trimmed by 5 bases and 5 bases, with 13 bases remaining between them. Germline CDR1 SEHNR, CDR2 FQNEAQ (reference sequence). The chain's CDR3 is CASSPGGGHQPQHF. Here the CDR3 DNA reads TGTGCCAGCAGCCCCGGGGGAGGGCATCAGCCCCAGCATTTT.

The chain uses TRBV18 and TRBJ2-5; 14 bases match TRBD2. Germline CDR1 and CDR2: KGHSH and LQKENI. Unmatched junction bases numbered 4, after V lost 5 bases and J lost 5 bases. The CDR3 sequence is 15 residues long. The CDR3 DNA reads TGTGCCAGCTCAACGGGACTAGCGGGAGATGAGACCCAGTACTTC. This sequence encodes CASSTGLAGDETQYF.

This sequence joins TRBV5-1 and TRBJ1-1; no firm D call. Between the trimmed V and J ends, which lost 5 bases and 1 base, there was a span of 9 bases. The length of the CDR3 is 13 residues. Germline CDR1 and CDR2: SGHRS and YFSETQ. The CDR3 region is CASRSRQNTEAFF. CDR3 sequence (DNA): TGCGCCAGCAGATCTAGGCAGAACACTGAAGCTTTCTTT.

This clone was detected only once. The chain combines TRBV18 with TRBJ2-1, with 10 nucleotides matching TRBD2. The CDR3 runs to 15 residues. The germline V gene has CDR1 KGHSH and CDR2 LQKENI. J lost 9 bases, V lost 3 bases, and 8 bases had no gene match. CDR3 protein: CASSPLLAGVGEQFF. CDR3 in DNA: TGTGCCAGCTCACCGCTCCTAGCGGGAGTCGGTGAGCAGTTCTTC.

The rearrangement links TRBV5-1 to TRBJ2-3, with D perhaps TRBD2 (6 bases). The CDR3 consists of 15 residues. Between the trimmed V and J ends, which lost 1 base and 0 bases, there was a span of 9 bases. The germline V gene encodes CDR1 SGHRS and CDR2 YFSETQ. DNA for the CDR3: TGCGCCAGCAGCTTGCTCGGAGGGAGCACAGATACGCAGTATTTT. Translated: CASSLLGGSTDTQYF.

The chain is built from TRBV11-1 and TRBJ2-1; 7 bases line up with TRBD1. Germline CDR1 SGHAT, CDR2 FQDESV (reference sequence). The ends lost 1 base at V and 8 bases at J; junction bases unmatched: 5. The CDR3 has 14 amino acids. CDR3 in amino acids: CASSLGTGVDEQFF. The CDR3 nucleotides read TGTGCCAGCAGCTTAGGAACAGGGGTGGATGAGCAGTTCTTC.

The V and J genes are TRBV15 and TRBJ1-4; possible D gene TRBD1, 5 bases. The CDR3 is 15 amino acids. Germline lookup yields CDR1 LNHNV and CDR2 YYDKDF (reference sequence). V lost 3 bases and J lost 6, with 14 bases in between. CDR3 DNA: TGTGCCACCAGCAGGTTTTTTACAGGCGATGAAAAACTGTTTTTT. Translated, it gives CATSRFFTGDEKLFF. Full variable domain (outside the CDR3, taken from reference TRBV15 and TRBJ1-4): DAMVIQNPRYQVTQFGKPVTLSCSQTLNHNVMYWYQQKSSQAPKLLFHYYDKDFNNEADTPDNFQSRRPNTSFCFLDIRSPGLGDTAMYLCATSRFFTGDEKLFFGSGTQLSVL.

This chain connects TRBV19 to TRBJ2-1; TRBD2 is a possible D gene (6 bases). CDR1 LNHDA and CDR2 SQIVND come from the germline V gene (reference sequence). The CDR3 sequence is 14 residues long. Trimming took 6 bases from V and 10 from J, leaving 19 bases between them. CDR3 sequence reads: CASRPQGSSGEQFF. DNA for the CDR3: TGTGCCAGTAGGCCCCAAGGGAGTAGCGGCGAGCAGTTCTTC.

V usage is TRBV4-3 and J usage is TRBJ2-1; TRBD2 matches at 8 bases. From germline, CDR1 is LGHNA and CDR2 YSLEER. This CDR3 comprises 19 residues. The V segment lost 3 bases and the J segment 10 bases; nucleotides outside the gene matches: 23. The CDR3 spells CASSQGISWREDPDREQFF. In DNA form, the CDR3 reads TGCGCCAGCAGCCAGGGGATATCGTGGCGGGAGGACCCTGATAGGGAGCAGTTCTTC.

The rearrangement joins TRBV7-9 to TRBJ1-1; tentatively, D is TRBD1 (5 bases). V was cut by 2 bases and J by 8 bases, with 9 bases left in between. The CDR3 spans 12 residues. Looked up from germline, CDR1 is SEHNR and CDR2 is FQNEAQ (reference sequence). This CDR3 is CASSLSTVEAFF. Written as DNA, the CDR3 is TGTGCCAGCAGCTTATCGACAGTAGAAGCTTTCTTT.

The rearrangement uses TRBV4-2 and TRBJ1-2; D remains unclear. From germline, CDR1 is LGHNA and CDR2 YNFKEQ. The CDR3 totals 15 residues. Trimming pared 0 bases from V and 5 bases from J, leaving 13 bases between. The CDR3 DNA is TGTGCCAGCAGCCAAGATATAGATAGTCCTTATGGCTACACCTTC. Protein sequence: CASSQDIDSPYGYTF.

CDR3 loop: CASSSVLRTSTDTQYF. The CDR3 DNA is TGTGCCAGCAGTTCGGTCCTGCGTACGAGCACAGATACGCAGTATTTT. The V gene is TRBV28, the J gene TRBJ2-3; D uncertain. V was trimmed by 4 bases and J by 0 bases, leaving 14 bases between them. The CDR3 contains 16 residues. Germline lookup yields CDR1 MDHEN and CDR2 SYDVKM.

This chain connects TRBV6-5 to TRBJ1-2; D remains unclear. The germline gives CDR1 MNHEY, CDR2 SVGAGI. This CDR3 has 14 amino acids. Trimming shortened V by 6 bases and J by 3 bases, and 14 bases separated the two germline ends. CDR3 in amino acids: CASRPILLDYGYTF. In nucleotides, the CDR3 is TGTGCCAGCAGGCCGATTCTCCTAGACTATGGCTACACCTTC.

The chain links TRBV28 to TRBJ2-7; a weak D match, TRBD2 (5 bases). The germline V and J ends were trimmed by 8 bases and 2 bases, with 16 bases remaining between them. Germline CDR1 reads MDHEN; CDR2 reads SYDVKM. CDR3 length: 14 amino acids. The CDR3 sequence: CASGTPGSTYEQYF. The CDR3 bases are TGTGCCAGCGGAACACCGGGATCGACCTACGAGCAGTACTTC.

The CDR3 bases are TGTGCCAGCAGCTTAGATCAGGGTATTTCGTATTCACCCCTCCACTTT. Protein product: CASSLDQGISYSPLHF. The chain employs TRBV7-2 and TRBJ1-6, with D tentatively TRBD1 (5 bases). The germline CDR1 and CDR2 sequences are SGHTA and FQGNSA. The CDR3 is 16 amino acids. V lost 1 base to trimming and J lost 8 bases, with 15 bases between them.

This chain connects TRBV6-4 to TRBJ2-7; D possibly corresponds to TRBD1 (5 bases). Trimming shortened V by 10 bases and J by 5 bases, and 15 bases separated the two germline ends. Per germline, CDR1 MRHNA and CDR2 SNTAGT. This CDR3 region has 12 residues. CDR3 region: CATFREYDEQYF. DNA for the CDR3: TGTGCCACCTTCAGGGAATACGACGAGCAGTACTTC.

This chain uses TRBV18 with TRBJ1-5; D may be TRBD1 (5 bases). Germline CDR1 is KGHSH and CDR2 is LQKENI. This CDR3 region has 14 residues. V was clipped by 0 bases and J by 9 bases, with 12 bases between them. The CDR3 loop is CASSPPPDTGPQHF. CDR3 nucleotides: TGTGCCAGCTCACCACCTCCCGACACAGGGCCCCAGCATTTT.

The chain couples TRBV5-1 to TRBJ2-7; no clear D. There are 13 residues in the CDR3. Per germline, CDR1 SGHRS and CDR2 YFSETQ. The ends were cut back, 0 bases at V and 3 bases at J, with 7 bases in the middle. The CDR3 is CASSLASVYEQYF. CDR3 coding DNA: TGCGCCAGCAGCTTGGCCAGTGTCTACGAGCAGTACTTC. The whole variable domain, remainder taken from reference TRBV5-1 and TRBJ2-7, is KAGVTQTPRYLIKTRGQQVTLSCSPISGHRSVSWYQQTPGQGLQFLFEYFSETQRNKGNFPGRFSGRQFSNSRSEMNVSTLELGDSALYLCASSLASVYEQYFGPGTRLTVT.